There are many counts of the clone carrying this T cell receptor (beta chain). The V gene's germline CDR1 is DFQATT and CDR2 SNEGSKA (reference sequence). Trimming stripped 3 bases from V and 2 bases from J, with 7 bases between. This CDR3 has 13 amino acids. The study included ophthalmopathy patients with Clinical Activity Score at least 3, NOSPECS grade at least 4 and duration under 3 months. Clinical symptoms, serum thyroxine and TRAb, thyroid ultrasound and orbital computed tomography were used for the diagnoses. From RNA transcripts, TCR beta CDR3 regions were amplified. HTBI primers were used for first-round RT-PCR of the TCR CDR3. TCRdb itself ran the multiplex PCR reads through MiXCR, one entry per CDR3 protein. The sample has 550,000 to 700,000 distinct CDR3 sequences, under 15% seen once; the top ten hold roughly 4.3%. The data are from a study of T cells in Graves' hyperthyroidism and ophthalmopathy.

The clonotype was recovered from a woman aged 40 to 50 with Graves' ophthalmopathy. Material for sequencing was blood. The chain is built from TRBV20-1 and TRBJ2-2; no firm D call. The CDR3 spells CSARSDNTGELFF. In DNA, the CDR3 is TGCAGTGCTAGGTCAGACAACACCGGGGAGCTGTTTTTT.